Listed below are T cell receptor beta chains from one sample, sequenced in a study of graft-versus-host responses after intestinal transplantation. These receptors have no identified antigens. Sequencing used immunoSEQ multiplex PCR; TCRdb keeps in-frame clones, though not all of them. The sample holds about 130,000 clones, 80% to 95% seen once. Source: unstimulated CD4+ T cells sorted from spleen or lymph node cells, taken before intestinal transplant. The receptors come from a human donor who received an intestinal transplant. The CDR3 runs from the conserved cysteine through the conserved F or W. D genes are given only for firm matches. The listing skips clone size in some rows; elsewhere it reads once, few, many or a size class.

TRBD2,17,TRBV13,TRBJ2-1,-,CASSKPGLAIGTNEQFF,TGTGCCAGCAGCAAACCGGGACTAGCGATTGGTACCAATGAGCAGTTCTTC
-,15,TRBV7-2,TRBJ2-7,-,CASSLLGGNAYEQYF,TGTGCCAGCAGCCTCCTGGGCGGGAACGCCTACGAGCAGTACTTC
TRBD1,14,TRBV7-9,TRBJ1-2,-,CASSPGTGYYGYTF,TGTGCCAGCAGCCCCGGGACAGGGTACTATGGCTACACCTTC
-,14,TRBV30,TRBJ2-1,-,CAWVVGGPPNEQFF,TGTGCCTGGGTCGTTGGTGGGCCGCCAAATGAGCAGTTCTTC
-,15,TRBV30,TRBJ2-1,-,CAWSHGSGSYNEQFF,TGTGCCTGGAGCCATGGTAGCGGTTCCTACAATGAGCAGTTCTTC
TRBD1,14,TRBV29-1,TRBJ2-1,-,CSALRGGSDNEQFF,TGCAGCGCCCTGCGAGGGGGCTCGGACAATGAGCAGTTCTTC
-,15,TRBV29-1,TRBJ2-7,-,CSVVLTGTVDYEQYF,TGCAGCGTTGTGCTGACCGGGACTGTCGACTACGAGCAGTACTTC
-,13,TRBV11-2,TRBJ2-1,-,CASRRTSYNEQFF,TGTGCCAGCAGGCGGACGTCCTACAATGAGCAGTTCTTC
TRBD2,15,TRBV5-1,TRBJ2-7,-,CASSSLSGASYEQYF,TGCGCCAGCAGCTCCCTAAGCGGGGCTTCCTACGAGCAGTACTTC
TRBD2,16,TRBV28,TRBJ2-7,-,CASSLLARAFDGEQYF,TGTGCCAGCAGTCTACTAGCGAGGGCGTTCGACGGCGAGCAGTACTTC
TRBD1,14,TRBV6-6,TRBJ2-7,-,CASSYDRGRNEQYF,TGTGCCAGCAGTTATGACAGGGGGCGGAACGAGCAGTACTTC
-,14,TRBV10-3,TRBJ1-1,-,CAITRTRGDTEASF,TGTGCCATCACCCGGACAAGGGGGGACACTGAAGCTTCCTTT
-,14,TRBV2,TRBJ2-6,-,CASRKESGANVLTF,TGTGCCAGCAGGAAAGAATCTGGGGCCAACGTCCTGACTTTC
TRBD2,16,TRBV5-1,TRBJ2-7,once,CASSPGLAGLLYEQYF,TGCGCCAGCAGCCCCGGACTAGCGGGTCTCCTCTACGAGCAGTACTTC
-,13,TRBV10-3,TRBJ2-7,once,CAISGGQDYEQYF,TGTGCCATCAGTGGGGGACAAGACTACGAGCAGTACTTC
-,16,TRBV30,TRBJ1-2,-,CAWSVQMGGSFYGYTF,TGTGCCTGGAGTGTACAAATGGGGGGCTCTTTCTATGGCTACACCTTC
TRBD2,15,TRBV11-2,TRBJ2-7,once,CASSLNGGVAYEQYF,TGTGCCAGCAGCTTGAATGGGGGGGTGGCCTACGAGCAGTACTTC
-,14,TRBV5-4,TRBJ2-6,-,CASSLGAGANVLTF,TGTGCCAGCAGCTTGGGGGCTGGGGCCAACGTCCTGACTTTC
-,14,TRBV19,TRBJ1-4,-,CASSINRDHEKLFF,TGTGCCAGTAGTATTAACAGGGATCATGAAAAACTGTTTTTT
-,16,TRBV4-1,TRBJ2-7,-,CASSQDSGRQFYEQYF,TGCGCCAGCAGCCAAGATTCGGGAAGACAGTTCTACGAGCAGTACTTC
-,17,TRBV15,TRBJ1-5,once,CATSRETGSLGNQPQHF,TGTGCCACCAGCAGGGAAACAGGGTCCTTGGGCAATCAGCCCCAGCATTTT
TRBD1,15,TRBV5-1,TRBJ2-7,-,CASSSRGTGYYEQYF,TGCGCCAGCAGCTCCCGGGGGACAGGGTACTACGAGCAGTACTTC
-,16,TRBV27,TRBJ1-6,-,CASSFSDGWRDSPLHF,TGTGCCAGCAGTTTTTCGGACGGCTGGAGGGATTCACCCCTCCACTTT
TRBD1,17,TRBV5-1,TRBJ2-2,-,CASSAGQGTANTGELFF,TGCGCCAGCAGCGCGGGACAGGGCACCGCGAACACCGGGGAGCTGTTTTTT
-,13,TRBV7-8,TRBJ2-6,once,CASRGTGANVLTF,TGTGCCAGCAGGGGAACAGGGGCCAACGTCCTGACTTTC
TRBD1,16,TRBV9,TRBJ2-1,-,CASSLSGTGGWDEQFF,TGTGCCAGCAGCCTTTCTGGGACAGGGGGTTGGGATGAGCAGTTCTTC
TRBD1,12,TRBV7-2,TRBJ1-1,-,CASRRDRAEAFF,TGTGCCAGCAGAAGGGACAGGGCGGAAGCTTTCTTT
TRBD2,15,TRBV7-2,TRBJ2-1,-,CASSLPLAVYNEQFF,TGTGCCAGCAGCTTACCCCTAGCGGTCTACAATGAGCAGTTCTTC
-,14,TRBV6-1,TRBJ1-5,-,CASREWGPTQPQHF,TGTGCCAGCAGGGAATGGGGCCCAACTCAGCCCCAGCATTTT
-,15,TRBV7-8,TRBJ2-1,-,CASSLYGTGDNEQFF,TGTGCCAGCAGCTTATACGGGACTGGGGACAATGAGCAGTTCTTC
TRBD2,17,TRBV19,TRBJ2-1,-,CASSPRTSGSSYNEQFF,TGTGCCAGTAGTCCCCGGACTAGCGGGAGCTCCTACAATGAGCAGTTCTTC
-,17,TRBV5-1,TRBJ2-3,-,CASSLYRSIGSTDTQYF,TGCGCCAGCAGCTTGTACAGGTCCATAGGGAGCACAGATACGCAGTATTTT
TRBD2,16,TRBV11-2,TRBJ2-3,-,CASSFTSGRAADTQYF,TGTGCCAGCAGCTTTACTAGCGGGAGGGCCGCAGATACGCAGTATTTT
TRBD1,13,TRBV5-1,TRBJ1-2,once,CASSSTTGYGYTF,TGCGCCAGCAGCTCTACGACAGGGTATGGCTACACCTTC
-,15,TRBV30,TRBJ2-1,-,CAWTSPRTAVNEQFF,TGTGCCTGGACCTCCCCGAGGACGGCGGTAAATGAGCAGTTCTTC
-,13,TRBV27,TRBJ1-1,once,CASRWGVGTEAFF,TGTGCCAGCAGATGGGGGGTGGGCACTGAAGCTTTCTTT
-,12,TRBV7-2,TRBJ2-7,-,CASSSQGYEQYF,TGTGCCAGCAGCTCTCAGGGGTACGAGCAGTACTTC
-,15,TRBV9,TRBJ2-1,once,CASSVGRGSYNEQFF,TGTGCCAGCAGCGTAGGAAGGGGCTCCTACAATGAGCAGTTCTTC
-,12,TRBV5-1,TRBJ2-5,-,CASSLIQETQYF,TGCGCCAGCAGCCTAATCCAAGAGACCCAGTACTTC
TRBD1,15,TRBV29-1,TRBJ2-1,-,CSVEVGQGTYNEQFF,TGCAGCGTTGAAGTTGGACAGGGGACCTACAATGAGCAGTTCTTC
-,13,TRBV7-8,TRBJ1-1,once,CASSKYRNTEAFF,TGTGCCAGCAGCAAATACAGGAACACTGAAGCTTTCTTT
-,13,TRBV10-3,TRBJ2-7,few,CAISGQSSGEQYF,TGTGCCATCAGCGGACAGAGTTCTGGGGAGCAGTACTTC
-,11,TRBV15,TRBJ2-7,-,CATSRGEEQYF,TGTGCCACCAGCAGAGGGGAGGAGCAGTACTTC
TRBD1,15,TRBV30,TRBJ1-2,-,CAWDRARLPNYGYTF,TGTGCGTGGGACAGGGCGCGACTCCCCAACTATGGCTACACCTTC
-,14,TRBV4-1,TRBJ2-3,-,CASSQTGQGDTQYF,TGCGCCAGCAGCCAAACAGGGCAGGGAGATACGCAGTATTTT